This T cell receptor beta chain emerged from a study of identical twins. Regarding the study as a whole: Within beta out-of-frame sequences, the excess sharing observed between twins was weaker.

TCRdb analysed the 5' RACE reads with MiXCR anew, one entry per CDR3 protein. In the table there are 500,000 to 600,000 distinct CDR3 sequences, around 20% of which are singletons. About this clonotype itself: What it binds is unknown.

The CDR3 loop spans 15 amino acids. J lost 3 bases, V lost 6 bases, and 8 bases had no gene match. The germline CDR1 and CDR2 sequences are MNHNS and SASEGT. This same sample was also taken into another study, of T cells expressing NK-cell markers. That source notes: Sorted T-cell subsets CD3+CD56+NKG2C+, CD3+CD56+NKG2C- and CD3+CD56-NKG2C+ were TCR beta-sequenced. Four donors showed these clonotypes also leading the CD3+CD56-NKG2C+ fraction.

The receptor was isolated from a woman younger than 30 in good health. Sequenced input: CD4+ T cells sorted from blood. The chain recombines TRBV6-1 with TRBJ2-5; 9 bases agree with TRBD2. As DNA, the CDR3 is TGTGCCAGCAGCGGCTTCCTAGCGGGGAAAGAGACCCAGTACTTC. Its translation is CASSGFLAGKETQYF.